This T cell receptor beta chain was recovered during a study of T cell responses to AZD1222 COVID-19 vaccine. Study-wide results and caveats: The donor group comprised mostly white British people and more females; the analysis possibly underestimated clonal diversity. Seropositive at baseline were only a handful of AZD1222 recipients.

Clones were read by immunoSEQ multiplex PCR, and TCRdb kept only the in-frame ones, dropping some. The profile shows tens of thousands of clones, around 81% of them singletons. Points on this clone: Its antigen is as yet unknown.

The CDR3 is 15 residues long. The germline CDR1 and CDR2 sequences are LGHDT and YNNKEL (reference sequence). Between the trimmed V and J ends, which lost 4 bases and 2 bases, there was a span of 12 bases. Sequences were derived from peripheral blood, sampled 28 days after the second AZD1222 dose. This TCR was sampled from an adult who received the AZD1222 COVID-19 vaccine. The rearrangement links TRBV3-1 (or the pseudogene TRBV3-2) to TRBJ1-5; TRBD1 might be the D (5 bases). The CDR3 region is CASSPPGSGNQPQHF. The CDR3, as DNA: TGTGCCAGCAGCCCCCCAGGGAGTGGCAATCAGCCCCAGCATTTT.